This T cell receptor (beta chain) is drawn from a study of T-cell reconstitution after alpha-beta-depleted transplantation in children. General study findings and limits: After one year, T-cell counts and TCRbeta diversity mostly came from new T cells. Several hundred rapidly expanded clones from non-depleted graft cells reportedly supplied alpha-beta T cells about two months post-transplant.

Library preparation (for TCRbeta) was performed with unique molecular identifiers. TCRdb re-analysed the PCR reads in MiXCR, keeping a single row per CDR3 protein. The repertoire holds 500,000 to 750,000 distinct CDR3 sequences, 27% seen once, with under 45% in the top ten. V shed 7 bases and J 8 bases; nucleotides not matched to a gene: 8. The CDR3 extends over 14 amino acids. CDR1 SNHLY and CDR2 FYNNEI come from the germline V gene. In its sample, this clonotype was seen a few times. Its antigen remains unknown. The receptor's source is a boy under two years old with Wiskott-Aldrich syndrome, due to receive a stem cell transplant. The sample was PBMCs, taken before TCRalphabeta/CD19-depleted stem cell transplant. The chain is built from TRBV2 and TRBJ2-2; 9 nucleotides align to TRBD1. The DNA of the CDR3 is TGTGCCAGCACCCCACAGGGGGCGCAAGGGGAGCTGTTTTTT. This translates into CASTPQGAQGELFF.